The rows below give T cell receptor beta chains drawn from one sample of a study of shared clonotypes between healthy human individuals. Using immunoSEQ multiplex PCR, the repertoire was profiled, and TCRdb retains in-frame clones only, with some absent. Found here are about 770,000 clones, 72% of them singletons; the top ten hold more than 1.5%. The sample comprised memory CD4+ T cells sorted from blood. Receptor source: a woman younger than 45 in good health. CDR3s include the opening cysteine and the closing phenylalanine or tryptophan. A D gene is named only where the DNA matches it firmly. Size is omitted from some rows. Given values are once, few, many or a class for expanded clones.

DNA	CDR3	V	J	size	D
TGTGCCAGCCGTCCCGTTGGACAGACGAACACTGAAGCTTTCTTT	CASRPVGQTNTEAFF	TRBV27	TRBJ1-1	-	-
TGTGCCAGCAGCCCCAAACTTTGGGGCGCCACTGAAGCTTTCTTT	CASSPKLWGATEAFF	TRBV5-8	TRBJ1-1	-	-
TGTGCCAGCAGCTTAAACTCCGGGACTAGCAATTTAAATACGCAGTATTTT	CASSLNSGTSNLNTQYF	TRBV7-9	TRBJ2-3	once	TRBD2
TGTGCCATCTCAAGGGGGCTAACTGAAGCTTTCTTT	CAISRGLTEAFF	TRBV10-3	TRBJ1-1	-	TRBD1
TGTGCCAGCAGCTACGGGACCGAGTACCAAGAGACCCAGTACTTC	CASSYGTEYQETQYF	TRBV27	TRBJ2-5	-	-
TGTGCCAGCAGCCCCGGAGGGGAGAGGGTTTCGCGGCCTAATGAAAAACTGTTTTTT	CASSPGGERVSRPNEKLFF	TRBV7-9	TRBJ1-4	-	-
TGTGCCAGCAGCTCGTCAGGGGGCACAGATACGCAGTATTTT	CASSSSGGTDTQYF	TRBV7-9	TRBJ2-3	-	-
TGCGCCAGCAGCTTGGGGGCCTTCCAAGAGACCCAGTACTTC	CASSLGAFQETQYF	TRBV5-1	TRBJ2-5	-	-
TGTGCCAGCAGTGGGATAAGGTCGGGGATTGACTATGGCTACACCTTC	CASSGIRSGIDYGYTF	TRBV25-1	TRBJ1-2	few	-
TGTGCCAGCAGCACGACTAGCCCGAACACCGGGGAGCTGTTTTTT	CASSTTSPNTGELFF	TRBV2	TRBJ2-2	-	TRBD2
TGTGCCAGCAGCTTATTAAGACTAGCGGGGAATGAGCAGTTCTTC	CASSLLRLAGNEQFF	TRBV11-1	TRBJ2-1	-	TRBD2
TGTGCCAGCAGCGTAGGGGGCAGGATGAGAACTGAAGCTTTCTTT	CASSVGGRMRTEAFF	TRBV9	TRBJ1-1	-	-
TGTGCCAGCAGAACAGGGGGCGCTGGGGCCAACGTCCTGACTTTC	CASRTGGAGANVLTF	TRBV6-1	TRBJ2-6	-	TRBD1
TGTGCCAGCAGCTTCAGGGGAGGTGCCGACACCGGGGAGCTGTTTTTT	CASSFRGGADTGELFF	TRBV7-8	TRBJ2-2	-	-
TGTGCCTGGAGTGGGTCTTTCAATCAGCCCCAGCATTTT	CAWSGSFNQPQHF	TRBV30	TRBJ1-5	-	-
TGTGCCTGGAGTGTACGAAGGGGCATGAACACTGAAGCTTTCTTT	CAWSVRRGMNTEAFF	TRBV30	TRBJ1-1	-	-